The sequence of this T cell receptor (beta chain) was determined in a study of CD8+ T cells in alopecia areata. In the study overall: Tofacitinib was taken orally by treated patients, and the dose was 5 to 10 mg twice daily. Severity of treated patients was scored by affected scalp percentage. General observations from the study: The treated group had a single nonresponder, limiting CD8+ expansion-response conclusions. During tofacitinib treatment, many expanded lesional clones remained in scalp and blood.

As for this clone: Its specificity is not known.

Isolated RNA was reverse transcribed into cDNA used as the sequencing template. Only in-frame clones appear in the TCRdb table, and some are missing; sequencing was by immunoSEQ multiplex PCR. The sample consists of roughly 64,000 clones, 46% of them appearing once. The treatment: oral pan-JAK inhibitor, 5-10 mg twice daily. This CDR3 comprises 13 residues. J was trimmed by 7 bases and V by 3 bases; bases with no gene match: 3. Germline assignment: CDR1 SGHTA and CDR2 FQGTGA. The source of this sequence is a human donor with alopecia areata. Sequencing was performed on CD8+ T cells sorted from blood, taken around week 36, from a patient treated with tofacitinib. The V call is TRBV7-3, the J call TRBJ2-1; TRBD1 agrees at 7 bases. CDR3 coding DNA: TGTGCCAGCAGCTTCACCAGGGGGAATGAGCAGTTCTTC. Its translation is CASSFTRGNEQFF.